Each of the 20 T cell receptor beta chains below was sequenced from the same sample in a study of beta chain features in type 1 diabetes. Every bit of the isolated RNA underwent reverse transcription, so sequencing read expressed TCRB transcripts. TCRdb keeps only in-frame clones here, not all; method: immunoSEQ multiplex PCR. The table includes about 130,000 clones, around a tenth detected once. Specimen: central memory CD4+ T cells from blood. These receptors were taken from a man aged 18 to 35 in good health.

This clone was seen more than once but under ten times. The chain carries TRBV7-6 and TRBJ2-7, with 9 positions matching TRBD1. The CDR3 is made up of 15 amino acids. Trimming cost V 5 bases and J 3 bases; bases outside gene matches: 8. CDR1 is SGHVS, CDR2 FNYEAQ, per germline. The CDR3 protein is CASSKGTGPSYEQYF. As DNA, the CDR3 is TGTGCCAGCAGCAAAGGGACAGGGCCTAGCTACGAGCAGTACTTC.

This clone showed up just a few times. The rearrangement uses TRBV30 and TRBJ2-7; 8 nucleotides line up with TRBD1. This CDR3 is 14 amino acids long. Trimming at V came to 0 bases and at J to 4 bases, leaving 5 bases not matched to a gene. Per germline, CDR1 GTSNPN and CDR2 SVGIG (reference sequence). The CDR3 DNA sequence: TGTGCCTGGAGTGTCCCAGGGGGCAGATACGAGCAGTACTTC. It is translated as CAWSVPGGRYEQYF.

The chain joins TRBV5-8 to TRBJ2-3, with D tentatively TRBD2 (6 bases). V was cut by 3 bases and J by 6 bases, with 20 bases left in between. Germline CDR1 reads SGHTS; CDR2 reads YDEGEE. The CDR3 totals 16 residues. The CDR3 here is CASSSGVRGGLDTQYF. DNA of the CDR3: TGTGCCAGCAGCTCCGGCGTGCGGGGAGGATTGGATACGCAGTATTTT.

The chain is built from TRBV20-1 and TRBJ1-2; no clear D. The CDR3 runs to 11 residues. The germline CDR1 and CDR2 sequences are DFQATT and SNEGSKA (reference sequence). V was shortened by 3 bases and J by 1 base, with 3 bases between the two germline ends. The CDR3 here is CSASRNYGYTF. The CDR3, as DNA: TGCAGTGCTAGTCGTAACTATGGCTACACCTTC.

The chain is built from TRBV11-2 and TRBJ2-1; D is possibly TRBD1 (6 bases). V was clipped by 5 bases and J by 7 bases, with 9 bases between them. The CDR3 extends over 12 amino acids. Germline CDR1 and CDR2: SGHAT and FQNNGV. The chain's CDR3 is CASSKTGNEQFF. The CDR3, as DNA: TGTGCCAGCAGCAAAACAGGGAATGAGCAGTTCTTC. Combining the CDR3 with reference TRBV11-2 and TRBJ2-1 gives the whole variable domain EAGVAQSPRYKIIEKRQSVAFWCNPISGHATLYWYQQILGQGPKLLIQFQNNGVVDDSQLPKDRFSAERLKGVDSTLKIQPAKLEDSAVYLCASSKTGNEQFFGPGTRLTVL.

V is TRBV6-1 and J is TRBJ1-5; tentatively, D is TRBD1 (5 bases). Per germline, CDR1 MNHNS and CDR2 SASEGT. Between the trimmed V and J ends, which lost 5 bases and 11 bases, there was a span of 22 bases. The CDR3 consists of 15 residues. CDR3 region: CASSPTRDGSGAQHF. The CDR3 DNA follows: TGTGCCAGCAGTCCGACCCGGGACGGGAGCGGGGCCCAGCATTTT.

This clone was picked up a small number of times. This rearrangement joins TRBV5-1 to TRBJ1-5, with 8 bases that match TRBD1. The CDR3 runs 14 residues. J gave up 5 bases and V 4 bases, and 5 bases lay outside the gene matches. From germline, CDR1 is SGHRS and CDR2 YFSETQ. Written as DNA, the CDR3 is TGCGCCAGCAGCACCGGACAGGGCGATCAGCCCCAGCATTTT. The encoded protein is CASSTGQGDQPQHF.

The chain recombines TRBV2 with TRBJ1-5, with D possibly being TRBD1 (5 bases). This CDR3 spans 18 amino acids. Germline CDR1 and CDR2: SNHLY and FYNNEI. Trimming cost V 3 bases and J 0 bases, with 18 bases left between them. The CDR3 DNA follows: TGTGCCAGCAGTGACCGGGTCCATACAGGTTATAGCAATCAGCCCCAGCATTTT. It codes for CASSDRVHTGYSNQPQHF.

CDR3 coding DNA: TGTGCCAGCAGTCAGGGTCAGGAAAAACTGTTTTTT. Protein product: CASSQGQEKLFF. V and J are TRBV6-5 and TRBJ1-4, with D perhaps TRBD1 (5 bases). V gave up 5 bases and J gave up 8 bases, with 9 bases separating them. The CDR3 is 12 amino acids. CDR1 and CDR2 from the germline V gene are MNHEY and SVGAGI.

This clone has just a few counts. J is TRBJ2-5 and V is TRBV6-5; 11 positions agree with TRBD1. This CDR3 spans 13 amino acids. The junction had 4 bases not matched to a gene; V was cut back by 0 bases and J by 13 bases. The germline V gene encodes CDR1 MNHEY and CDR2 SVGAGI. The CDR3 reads CASSYSGTGGTYF. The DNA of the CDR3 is TGTGCCAGCAGTTACTCGGGGACAGGGGGGACGTACTTC.

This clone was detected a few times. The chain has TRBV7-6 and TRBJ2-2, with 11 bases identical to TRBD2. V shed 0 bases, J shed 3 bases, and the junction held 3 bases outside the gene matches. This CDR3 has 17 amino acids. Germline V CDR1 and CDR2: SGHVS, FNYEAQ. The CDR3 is CASSLAGTSGYTGELFF. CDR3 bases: TGTGCCAGCAGCTTAGCGGGGACTAGCGGATACACCGGGGAGCTGTTTTTT.

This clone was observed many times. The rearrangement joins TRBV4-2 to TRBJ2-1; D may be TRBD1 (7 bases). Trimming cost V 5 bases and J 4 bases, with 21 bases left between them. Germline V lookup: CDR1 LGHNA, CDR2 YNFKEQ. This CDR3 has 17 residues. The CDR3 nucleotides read TGTGCCAGCAGCGGAGGAGGCGGGACAGCAACTTACAATGAGCAGTTCTTC. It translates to CASSGGGGTATYNEQFF.

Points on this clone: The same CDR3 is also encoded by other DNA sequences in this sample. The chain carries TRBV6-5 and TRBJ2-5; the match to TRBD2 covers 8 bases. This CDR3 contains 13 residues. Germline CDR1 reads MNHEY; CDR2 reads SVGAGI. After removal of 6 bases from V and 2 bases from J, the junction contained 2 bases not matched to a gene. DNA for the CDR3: TGTGCCAGCAGCCGGGGGGGGCAAGAGACCCAGTACTTC. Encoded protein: CASSRGGQETQYF.

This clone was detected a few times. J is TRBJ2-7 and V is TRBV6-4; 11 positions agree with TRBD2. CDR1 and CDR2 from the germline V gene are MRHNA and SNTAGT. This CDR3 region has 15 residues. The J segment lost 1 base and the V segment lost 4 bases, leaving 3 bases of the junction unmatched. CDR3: CASSVLAGGSYEQYF. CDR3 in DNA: TGTGCCAGCAGTGTCCTAGCGGGGGGATCCTACGAGCAGTACTTC.

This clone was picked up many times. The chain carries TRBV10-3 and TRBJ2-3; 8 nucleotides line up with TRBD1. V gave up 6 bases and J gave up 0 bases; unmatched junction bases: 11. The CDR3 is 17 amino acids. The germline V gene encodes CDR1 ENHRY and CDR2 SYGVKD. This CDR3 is CAISGSRTGTSTDTQYF. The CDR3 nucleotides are TGTGCCATCAGCGGTTCTAGGACAGGGACTAGCACAGATACGCAGTATTTT.

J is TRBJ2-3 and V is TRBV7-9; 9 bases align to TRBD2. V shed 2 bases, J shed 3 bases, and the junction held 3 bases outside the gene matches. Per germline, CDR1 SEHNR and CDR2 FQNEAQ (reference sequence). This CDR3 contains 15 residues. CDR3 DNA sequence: TGTGCCAGCAGCTTATGGCTAGCGGGGACAGATACGCAGTATTTT. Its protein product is CASSLWLAGTDTQYF.

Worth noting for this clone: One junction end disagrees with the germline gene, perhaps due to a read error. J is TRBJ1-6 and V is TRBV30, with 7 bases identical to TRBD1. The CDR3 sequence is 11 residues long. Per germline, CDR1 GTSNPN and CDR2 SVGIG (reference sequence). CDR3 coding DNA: TGTGCCTGGAGTCCTAAGGGACAGCCAATTTTT. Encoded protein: CAWSPKGQPIF.

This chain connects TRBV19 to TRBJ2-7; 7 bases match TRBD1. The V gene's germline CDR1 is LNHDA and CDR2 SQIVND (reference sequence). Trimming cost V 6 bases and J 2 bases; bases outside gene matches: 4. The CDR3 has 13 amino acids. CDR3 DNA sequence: TGTGCCAGTAGGGCGACAGGGACCTACGAGCAGTACTTC. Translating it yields CASRATGTYEQYF.

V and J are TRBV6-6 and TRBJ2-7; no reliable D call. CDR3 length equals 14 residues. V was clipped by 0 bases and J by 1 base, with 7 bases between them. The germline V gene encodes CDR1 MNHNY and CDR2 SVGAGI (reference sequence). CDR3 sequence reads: CASSYSRQSYEQYF. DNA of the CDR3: TGTGCCAGCAGTTACTCGCGACAATCCTACGAGCAGTACTTC.

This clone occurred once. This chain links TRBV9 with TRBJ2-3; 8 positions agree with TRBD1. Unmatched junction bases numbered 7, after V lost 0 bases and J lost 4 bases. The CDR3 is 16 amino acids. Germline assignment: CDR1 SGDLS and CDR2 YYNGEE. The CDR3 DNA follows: TGTGCCAGCAGCGTAGCTTCCACAGGGGGGTCAGATACGCAGTATTTT. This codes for CASSVASTGGSDTQYF. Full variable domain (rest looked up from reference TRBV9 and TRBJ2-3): DSGVTQTPKHLITATGQRVTLRCSPRSGDLSVYWYQQSLDQGLQFLIQYYNGEERAKGNILERFSAQQFPDLHSELNLSSLELGDSALYFCASSVASTGGSDTQYFGPGTRLTVL.